Following are 32 T cell receptor beta chains from one sample sequenced in a study of shared T cell receptors in the human thymus. Measured with immunoSEQ multiplex PCR; TCRdb has only the in-frame clones, and not every one. Of 540,000 or so clones in the sample, approximately 80% were seen once. These records were also assigned to another study, of human thymus T cells.

Sequenced sample: thymocytes. All receptors derive from a boy in the first two years of life with a congenital heart defect.

The chain links TRBV5-6 to TRBJ1-5; D ambiguous. The CDR3 contains 12 residues. Germline V gives CDR1 SGHDT, CDR2 YYEEEE. Trimming left V 4 bases short and J 9 bases short, with 11 bases between. The CDR3 protein is CASSPGVWPQHF. The CDR3 DNA reads as TGTGCCAGCAGCCCGGGAGTATGGCCCCAGCATTTT.

The chain links TRBV7-2 to TRBJ2-1; the match to TRBD2 covers 7 bases. J was trimmed by 0 bases and V by 5 bases; bases with no gene match: 4. CDR3 length: 15 residues. CDR1 and CDR2 (germline): SGHTA, FQGNSA. CDR3 DNA: TGTGCCAGCAGCCTCCCTAGCGGCTCCTACAATGAGCAGTTCTTC. Protein: CASSLPSGSYNEQFF.

This clone was picked up a small number of times. The gene calls are TRBV28 and TRBJ1-4; the D is unclear. The CDR3 length is 13 residues. Deletions cut 2 bases from V and 7 bases from J, with 8 bases between. Germline V gives CDR1 MDHEN, CDR2 SYDVKM. As DNA, the CDR3 is TGTGCCAGCAGTTTACGATCCGGTGAAAAACTGTTTTTT. The encoded protein is CASSLRSGEKLFF.

In this sample, this clone turned up once. The J gene is TRBJ2-7, the V gene TRBV18; TRBD2 matches at 11 bases. The V gene end was trimmed by 0 bases and the J gene end by 7 bases; junction bases not matched to a gene: 8. CDR3 length: 16 residues. Germline CDR1 and CDR2: KGHSH and LQKENI. CDR3 nucleotide sequence: TGTGCCAGCTCACCACCGCAACTAGCGGGAGCTCCAGAGCAGTACTTC. Protein product: CASSPPQLAGAPEQYF.

The genes are TRBV4-2 and TRBJ1-3, with unresolved D. V was cut by 2 bases and J by 4 bases, with 21 bases left in between. From germline, CDR1 is LGHNA and CDR2 YNFKEQ. The CDR3 extends over 18 amino acids. The CDR3 spells CASSQIPGPPLSGNTIYF. The CDR3 DNA is TGTGCCAGCAGCCAAATACCGGGTCCTCCTCTCTCGGGAAACACCATATATTTT.

The chain carries TRBV27 and TRBJ2-7; 11 bases agree with TRBD2. The V gene end was trimmed by 6 bases and the J gene end by 2 bases; junction bases not matched to a gene: 12. This CDR3 has 17 amino acids. Germline V gene data show CDR1 as MNHEY and CDR2 as SMNVEV (reference sequence). CDR3 region: CASSPFPSGRQTYEQYF. DNA of the CDR3: TGTGCCAGCAGCCCCTTTCCTAGCGGGAGGCAAACCTACGAGCAGTACTTC.

This clone has just a few counts. This chain links TRBV6-4 with TRBJ2-7; D gene uncertain. This CDR3 is built from 13 residues. With 8 bases removed from V and 10 bases from J, the gap between germline ends came to 21 bases. Germline CDR1 reads MRHNA; CDR2 reads SNTAGT. The CDR3 DNA sequence: TGTGCCAGCCCTGAATCGGGTGCTCACGGACAGTACTTC. This encodes CASPESGAHGQYF.

The J gene is TRBJ2-5, the V gene TRBV9; TRBD2 matches at 7 bases. The CDR3 sequence is 16 residues long. CDR1 and CDR2 from the germline V gene are SGDLS and YYNGEE. Trimming took 0 bases from V and 1 from J; bases not matched to a gene: 6. The CDR3 DNA reads as TGTGCCAGCAGCGTAGTTCCCACTAGCGCCCAAGAGACCCAGTACTTC. It yields the protein CASSVVPTSAQETQYF. Looking up the rest from reference TRBV9 and TRBJ2-5 gives the full variable domain: DSGVTQTPKHLITATGQRVTLRCSPRSGDLSVYWYQQSLDQGLQFLIQYYNGEERAKGNILERFSAQQFPDLHSELNLSSLELGDSALYFCASSVVPTSAQETQYFGPGTRLLVL.

The V and J genes are TRBV30 and TRBJ2-1, with TRBD2 matching 12 bases. Germline V gene data show CDR1 as GTSNPN and CDR2 as SVGIG (reference sequence). The trim removed 0 bases at V and 8 bases at J, leaving 11 bases unmatched. The CDR3 covers 17 residues. The CDR3 loop reads CAWSVILAGGRRDEQFF. The CDR3 bases are TGTGCCTGGAGTGTAATACTAGCGGGAGGCCGACGGGATGAGCAGTTCTTC.

This chain uses TRBV9 with TRBJ2-1, with 11 positions matching TRBD2. V gave up 8 bases and J gave up 3 bases; unmatched junction bases: 7. This CDR3 region has 15 residues. Germline CDR1 is SGDLS and CDR2 is YYNGEE. DNA of the CDR3: TGTGCCAGTACCACTAGCGGGAGTTTCTACAATGAGCAGTTCTTC. Protein: CASTTSGSFYNEQFF.

The chain recombines TRBV25-1 with TRBJ2-3, with TRBD2 matching over 12 bases. The CDR3 spans 17 residues. Germline CDR1 MGHDK, CDR2 SYGVNS. Losses at the gene ends were 4 bases for V and 5 bases for J; bases not matched to a gene: 10. CDR3: CASSVPTSGRWEDTQYF. The CDR3 DNA reads as TGTGCCAGCAGTGTCCCGACTAGCGGGAGATGGGAAGATACGCAGTATTTT. The complete variable domain, with remaining parts taken from reference TRBV25-1 and TRBJ2-3, reads EADIYQTPRYLVIGTGKKITLECSQTMGHDKMYWYQQDPGMELHLIHYSYGVNSTEKGDLSSESTVSRIRTEHFPLTLESARPSHTSQYLCASSVPTSGRWEDTQYFGPGTRLTVL.

This chain links TRBV6-5 with TRBJ2-3, with D unclear. The CDR3 is made up of 12 amino acids. The V end was cut by 5 bases, the J end by 6 bases, with 9 bases between. Germline CDR1 is MNHEY and CDR2 is SVGAGI. Here the CDR3 DNA reads TGTGCCAGCAGTAACCCAGCGGATACGCAGTATTTT. Encoded protein: CASSNPADTQYF.

The chain is built from TRBV5-1 and TRBJ2-2; 7 bases fit TRBD1. The germline gives CDR1 SGHRS, CDR2 YFSETQ. The CDR3 covers 18 residues. V gave up 2 bases and J gave up 4 bases; unmatched junction bases: 14. CDR3 residues: CASSFRPRDSGSTGELFF. The DNA of the CDR3 is TGCGCCAGCAGCTTCCGCCCGAGGGACAGTGGGAGCACCGGGGAGCTGTTTTTT.

V usage is TRBV6-6 and J usage is TRBJ2-1; the D gene is possibly TRBD1 (8 bases). This CDR3 spans 16 amino acids. V shed 4 bases and J shed 9 bases, with 22 bases lying between them. Looked up from germline, CDR1 is MNHNY and CDR2 is SVGAGI (reference sequence). The DNA of the CDR3 is TGTGCCAGCAGTTCTCTCCCCGGGACAGGCGGGAGTGAGCAGTTCTTC. It yields the protein CASSSLPGTGGSEQFF.

The chain is built from TRBV15 and TRBJ2-1, with D perhaps matching TRBD2 (5 bases). The germline CDR1 and CDR2 sequences are LNHNV and YYDKDF (reference sequence). The CDR3 has 17 residues. The V gene lost 3 bases and the J gene lost 3 bases, with 18 bases spanning the gap. CDR3 in DNA: TGTGCCACCAGCAGTGGGTCCTCGTGGACTTACTACAATGAGCAGTTCTTC. Its translation is CATSSGSSWTYYNEQFF.

The chain joins TRBV7-9 to TRBJ1-3; D is ambiguous. The V gene's germline CDR1 is SEHNR and CDR2 FQNEAQ (reference sequence). V lost 1 base and J 2 bases, leaving 9 bases between the germline ends. The CDR3 totals 15 residues. CDR3 nucleotides: TGTGCCAGCAGCTTAGTCAGTGTCCCTGGAAACACCATATATTTT. Translating it yields CASSLVSVPGNTIYF. Supplemented by reference TRBV7-9 and TRBJ1-3, the full variable domain reads DTGVSQNPRHKITKRGQNVTFRCDPISEHNRLYWYRQTLGQGPEFLTYFQNEAQLEKSRLLSDRFSAERPKGSFSTLEIQRTEQGDSAMYLCASSLVSVPGNTIYFGEGSWLTVV.

The chain uses TRBV6-5 and TRBJ1-1; no clear D. Germline CDR1 is MNHEY and CDR2 is SVGAGI. V dropped 6 bases and J dropped 4 bases, with 6 bases sitting between them. The CDR3 extends over 11 amino acids. DNA for the CDR3: TGTGCCAGCAGGGCTGGCACTGAAGCTTTCTTT. Amino acid sequence: CASRAGTEAFF.

The rearrangement links TRBV19 to TRBJ2-7, with 9 nucleotides matching TRBD1. This CDR3 has 15 residues. Germline values: CDR1 LNHDA, CDR2 SQIVND (reference sequence). V shed 5 bases and J 5 bases; nucleotides not matched to a gene: 10. The chain's CDR3 is CASSPRDRDQNEQYF. CDR3 sequence (DNA): TGTGCCAGTAGTCCCCGGGACAGGGATCAGAACGAGCAGTACTTC.

The rearrangement joins TRBV7-2 to TRBJ2-1; a weak D match, TRBD2 (5 bases). CDR1 is SGHTA and CDR2 is FQGNSA in the germline V gene. Between the trimmed V and J ends, which lost 4 bases and 6 bases, there was a span of 16 bases. The CDR3 sequence is 15 residues long. The CDR3 DNA reads as TGTGCCAGCAGCTCCCGCAGCCAGCGGAGCAATGAGCAGTTCTTC. Its translation is CASSSRSQRSNEQFF.

The rearrangement links TRBV7-2 to TRBJ2-7, with TRBD2 identical over 12 bases. With V trimmed by 4 bases and J by 2 bases, 6 bases remained unmatched. Germline V gives CDR1 SGHTA, CDR2 FQGNSA. The CDR3 totals 16 residues. Here the CDR3 reads CASSSRTSGITYEQYF. Here the CDR3 DNA reads TGTGCCAGCAGCTCACGGACTAGCGGGATAACCTACGAGCAGTACTTC.

This chain joins TRBV11-3 and TRBJ1-4, with a possible D match to TRBD1 (6 bases). From germline, CDR1 is SGHNT and CDR2 YENEEA. V shed 5 bases and J shed 2 bases, with 12 bases lying between them. CDR3 length equals 15 residues. DNA of the CDR3: TGTGCCAGCAGCGAATACAGGGTGACTAATGAAAAACTGTTTTTT. Translation gives CASSEYRVTNEKLFF.

This clone was detected once. The V gene is TRBV6-5, the J gene TRBJ1-1, with D maybe TRBD1 (6 bases). Germline CDR1 MNHEY, CDR2 SVGAGI. The germline V and J ends were trimmed by 6 bases and 8 bases, with 16 bases remaining between them. The CDR3 spans 13 residues. The CDR3 region is CASRPIRGTEAFF. CDR3 sequence (DNA): TGTGCCAGCAGACCCATCAGGGGAACGGAAGCTTTCTTT.

Only one count was recorded for this clone. The CDR3 DNA is TGTGCCAGCAGTTTATGGCTCGGGTTACACTCCTATGGCTACACCTTC. This gives the protein CASSLWLGLHSYGYTF. The V gene is TRBV28, the J gene TRBJ1-2; D is unclear. The length of the CDR3 is 16 residues. Germline lookup yields CDR1 MDHEN and CDR2 SYDVKM. The V and J ends lost 0 bases and 4 bases respectively, with 15 bases between them.

The chain carries TRBV30 and TRBJ2-7, with TRBD2 identical over 15 bases. The CDR3 consists of 18 residues. J lost 2 bases, V lost 3 bases, and 11 bases had no gene match. In germline, CDR1 is GTSNPN, CDR2 SVGIG (reference sequence). The CDR3 spells CAWRAPGLAGGQTYEQYF. The CDR3 bases are TGTGCCTGGAGGGCCCCGGGACTAGCGGGAGGCCAAACCTACGAGCAGTACTTC.

V and J are TRBV5-1 and TRBJ2-5, with D tentatively TRBD1 (6 bases). The J call is uncertain, as TRBJ2-7 better fits the DNA end. The CDR3 runs to 15 residues. The germline V gene encodes CDR1 SGHRS and CDR2 YFSETQ. In DNA, the CDR3 is TGCGCCAGCAGCTCCCTCGGGGACAACTACTACGAGCAGTACTTC. It codes for CASSSLGDNYYEQYF.

The V call is TRBV4-2, the J call TRBJ1-3; tentatively, D is TRBD1 (5 bases). The CDR3 has 16 amino acids. Germline CDR1 and CDR2: LGHNA and YNFKEQ. The V end was cut by 4 bases, the J end by 4 bases, with 17 bases between. Written as DNA, the CDR3 is TGTGCCAGCAGCCCCGAGGTGGGGCGAGGAGGAAACACCATATATTTT. Translated, it gives CASSPEVGRGGNTIYF.

The V and J genes are TRBV19 and TRBJ2-1, with 15 bases lining up with TRBD2. This CDR3 has 20 residues. Losses at the gene ends were 1 base for V and 2 bases for J; bases not matched to a gene: 9. Germline CDR1 LNHDA, CDR2 SQIVND (reference sequence). CDR3 coding DNA: TGTGCCAGTAGTATAGCGTCCGGGACTAGCGGGAGGTCCGCCTACAATGAGCAGTTCTTC. Translation gives CASSIASGTSGRSAYNEQFF.

J is TRBJ1-5 and V is TRBV6-1, with D possibly matching TRBD1 (5 bases). The CDR3 contains 16 residues. V lost 2 bases to trimming and J lost 3 bases, with 14 bases between them. The germline V gene has CDR1 MNHNS and CDR2 SASEGT. CDR3 sequence reads: CASSEPKGRDNQPQHF. CDR3 sequence (DNA): TGTGCCAGCAGTGAACCGAAGGGGCGTGACAATCAGCCCCAGCATTTT.

This chain joins TRBV6-1 and TRBJ2-7; 12 bases map to TRBD2. Per the germline V gene, CDR1 is MNHNS and CDR2 is SASEGT. V shed 1 base and J 12 bases; nucleotides not matched to a gene: 13. The CDR3 covers 16 residues. The CDR3 nucleotides read TGTGCCAGCAGTGAAGTTGAAGGTGAGGGACTAGCGGGCTGGTACTTC. Its translation: CASSEVEGEGLAGWYF.

The J gene is TRBJ2-2, the V gene TRBV14, with a possible D match to TRBD2 (5 bases). Trimming took off 2 bases at V and 4 bases at J, with 26 bases between the two ends. This CDR3 has 20 amino acids. From germline, CDR1 is SGHDN and CDR2 FVKESK. Written as DNA, the CDR3 is TGTGCCAGCAGCCAATCAGGAAGGCCCCGAGGGCCCCCGAGCACCGGGGAGCTGTTTTTT. Amino acids: CASSQSGRPRGPPSTGELFF. Supplemented by reference TRBV14 and TRBJ2-2, the full variable domain reads EAGVTQFPSHSVIEKGQTVTLRCDPISGHDNLYWYRRVMGKEIKFLLHFVKESKQDESGMPNNRFLAERTGGTYSTLKVQPAELEDSGVYFCASSQSGRPRGPPSTGELFFGEGSRLTVL.

This clone showed up just a few times. V is TRBV5-1 and J is TRBJ2-3, with unresolved D. The germline V and J ends were trimmed by 4 bases and 1 base, with 10 bases remaining between them. Germline CDR1 is SGHRS and CDR2 is YFSETQ. This CDR3 has 14 residues. As DNA, the CDR3 is TGCGCCAGCAGCACGGTTGAGGGCACAGATACGCAGTATTTT. Translation gives CASSTVEGTDTQYF.

The genes are TRBV2 and TRBJ2-2; TRBD2 aligns across 13 bases. The V gene end was trimmed by 4 bases and the J gene end by 6 bases; junction bases not matched to a gene: 8. The CDR3 runs 17 residues. Germline lookup yields CDR1 SNHLY and CDR2 FYNNEI. The CDR3 sequence: CASSVGTSGKDAGELFF. The CDR3 DNA is TGTGCCAGCAGTGTTGGGACTAGCGGGAAGGACGCCGGGGAGCTGTTTTTT.